This T cell receptor beta chain was recovered during a study of CD8+ T cells in alopecia areata. Sequencing used cDNA as its template, made by extracting RNA and reverse transcribing it. Assay used: immunoSEQ multiplex PCR; TCRdb lists only in-frame clones, some missing. The sample has over 150,000 clones; roughly 50% are singletons. Treatment noted: oral pan-JAK inhibitor, 5-10 mg twice daily. Alopecia areata patients provided lesional scalp punch biopsies and peripheral blood, both collected for the study. The sequenced sample was CD8+ T cells sorted from blood, obtained at week 24, from a patient treated with tofacitinib. This receptor was obtained from a human donor with alopecia areata.

DNA of the CDR3: TGTGCCAGCAGCCAAGTTTCAGGAGATTCCTACGAGCAGTACTTC. This translates into CASSQVSGDSYEQYF. The chain recombines TRBV4-2 with TRBJ2-7; D gene ambiguous. The CDR3 totals 15 residues. Between the trimmed V and J ends, which lost 1 base and 1 base, there was a span of 11 bases. The germline V gene encodes CDR1 LGHNA and CDR2 YNFKEQ.